The 8 T cell receptor beta chains below were found in one sample sequenced in a study of T-cell reconstitution after alpha-beta-depleted transplantation in children. Unique molecular identifiers were used to barcode this TCRbeta library. Each CDR3 protein is one row after TCRdb ran MiXCR on the PCR reads. This sample has around 370,000 distinct CDR3 sequences, with 15% to 20% found just once. The sequences come from PBMCs, mostly from graft donor cells, collected 360 days after TCRalphabeta/CD19-depleted stem cell transplant. The source is a male patient aged 2 to 9 who had a stem cell transplant for acute lymphoblastic leukemia, so the T cells may come from the graft donor.

This clonotype was seen at least ten times. This chain links TRBV7-8 with TRBJ2-5, with 8 nucleotides matching TRBD2. The CDR3 consists of 19 residues. J was trimmed by 0 bases and V by 1 base; bases with no gene match: 13. Germline lookup yields CDR1 SGHVS and CDR2 FQNEAQ. The chain's CDR3 is CASSLGASGRVGNQETQYF. The CDR3 nucleotides are TGTGCCAGCAGCTTAGGGGCCAGCGGGAGAGTAGGGAACCAAGAGACCCAGTACTTC.

This clonotype occurred a few times. The chain combines TRBV7-9 with TRBJ2-7, with D uncertain. The CDR3 has 14 residues. Germline V gives CDR1 SEHNR, CDR2 FQNEAQ (reference sequence). The V gene lost 5 bases and the J gene lost 0 bases, with 11 bases spanning the gap. CDR3 bases: TGTGCCAGCAGCCCCTGGCCCCTCTCCTACGAGCAGTACTTC. It yields the protein CASSPWPLSYEQYF.

This clonotype came up a few times. This chain links TRBV12-3 or TRBV12-4 with TRBJ2-1; D is undetermined. This CDR3 contains 16 residues. V lost 5 bases and J lost 2, with 16 bases in between. This CDR3 is CASSLTDPETYNEQFF. CDR3 nucleotide sequence: TGTGCCAGCAGTCTTACGGACCCCGAAACCTACAATGAGCAGTTCTTC.

V usage is TRBV4-2 and J usage is TRBJ1-4; D is unclear. The germline V gene has CDR1 LGHNA and CDR2 YNFKEQ. With 1 base removed from V and 4 bases from J, the gap between germline ends came to 10 bases. The CDR3 has 15 residues. The CDR3 coding sequence is TGTGCCAGCAGCCAAGGAAGTAGGTTTAATGAAAAACTGTTTTTT. This codes for CASSQGSRFNEKLFF.

This chain uses TRBV7-6 with TRBJ2-7; maybe TRBD1 (6 bases). CDR1 SGHVS and CDR2 FNYEAQ come from the germline V gene. This CDR3 has 16 residues. The ends were cut back, 1 base at V and 0 bases at J, with 13 bases in the middle. CDR3: CASSLGMGADSYEQYF. CDR3 in DNA: TGTGCCAGCAGCTTAGGGATGGGGGCAGACTCCTACGAGCAGTACTTC.

This clonotype came up a few times. This sequence joins TRBV28 and TRBJ1-1, with D hard to call. In germline, CDR1 is MDHEN, CDR2 SYDVKM. V was pared by 6 bases and J by 0 bases, with 8 bases between. This CDR3 spans 13 amino acids. CDR3 loop: CASSPTLNTEAFF. The CDR3 coding sequence is TGTGCCAGCAGCCCTACACTGAACACTGAAGCTTTCTTT.

This clonotype was observed a few times. The chain combines TRBV7-2 with TRBJ2-1; perhaps TRBD1 as D (5 bases). This CDR3 has 16 amino acids. From germline, CDR1 is SGHTA and CDR2 FQGNSA. The V end was cut by 1 base, the J end by 5 bases, with 15 bases between. CDR3 amino acids: CASSLVFGRVNNEQFF. For the CDR3, the DNA is TGTGCCAGCAGCTTAGTGTTTGGCAGGGTGAACAATGAGCAGTTCTTC.

This clonotype was seen ten or more times. The CDR3 region has the DNA TGCGCCAGCAGCTTGGCCTTGGGACTATCCCGCACAGATACGCAGTATTTT. It is translated as CASSLALGLSRTDTQYF. The rearrangement joins TRBV5-1 to TRBJ2-3; 7 bases match TRBD2. This CDR3 has 17 residues. Germline V gives CDR1 SGHRS, CDR2 YFSETQ. The V and J ends lost 0 bases and 1 base, in that order; junction bases with no gene match: 8.